This T cell receptor (beta chain) was profiled in a study of T cells in tuberculosis. Germline CDR1 and CDR2: SGDLS and YYNGEE. V lost 1 base and J 3 bases, leaving 8 bases between the germline ends. The CDR3 is 14 residues long. Study outcomes and limitations: The stringent gate may have excluded weak CD1B-GMM tetramer binders.

Sorting used thawed, overnight-rested PBMC stained with anti-CD3, a viability dye and GMM-loaded CD1B tetramer. The lipid loaded on the CD1B tetramers was C32 glucose monomycolate from Rhodococcus equi. Tetramer-sorted PBMC had been CD14 monocyte-depleted before freezing. Approximately 100,000 tetramer-negative cells were sorted from each donor. Some clones are missing from TCRdb's copy, which holds only in-frame ones; the method was immunoSEQ multiplex PCR. This sample has approximately 100,000 clones, with around 90% found just once. The source of this sequence is an adult woman with latent tuberculosis. V usage is TRBV9 and J usage is TRBJ2-1; D not certain. The sample consisted of CD1b-GMM tetramer-negative cells sorted from PBMCs. DNA of the CDR3: TGTGCCAGCAGCGTATCACCTAACTACAATGAGCAGTTCTTC. The encoded protein is CASSVSPNYNEQFF.